Presented here are 24 T cell receptor beta chains from one specimen sequenced in a study of shared clonotypes between healthy human individuals. Repertoires were generated with immunoSEQ multiplex PCR, while TCRdb's copy carries only in-frame clones and drops some. This sample has around 550,000 clones, with 95% found just once. The naive CD8 population came from CD45RO-negative cells selected for CCR7, without terminally differentiated effector memory CD45RA+ cells. Input material: naive CD8+ T cells sorted from blood. These receptors came from a woman under 40 in good health.

The chain has TRBV5-6 and TRBJ2-3; 8 bases fit TRBD1. CDR1 is SGHDT and CDR2 is YYEEEE in the germline V gene. V dropped 0 bases and J dropped 0; count of bases not matched to a gene: 3. This CDR3 is 16 amino acids long. The CDR3 is CASSLVRTGSTDTQYF. CDR3 sequence (DNA): TGTGCCAGCAGCTTGGTTCGGACAGGGAGCACAGATACGCAGTATTTT.

This sequence joins TRBV11-2 and TRBJ1-5; D gene unclear. Germline V gives CDR1 SGHAT, CDR2 FQNNGV. Trimming took 4 bases from V and 0 from J, leaving 13 bases between them. The CDR3 spans 16 residues. The CDR3: CASSSSAGHSNQPQHF. DNA of the CDR3: TGTGCCAGCAGCTCCTCGGCCGGGCATAGCAATCAGCCCCAGCATTTT.

V is TRBV6-1 and J is TRBJ1-5; D is undetermined. Germline loops: CDR1 MNHNS, CDR2 SASEGT. The CDR3 is 12 amino acids. The V gene lost 4 bases and the J gene lost 0 bases, with 1 base spanning the gap. This CDR3 is CASSGSNQPQHF. For the CDR3, the DNA is TGTGCCAGCAGTGGTAGCAATCAGCCCCAGCATTTT.

The rearrangement joins TRBV28 to TRBJ1-5; weak D call: TRBD1 (5 bases). Trimming shortened V by 4 bases and J by 4 bases, and 26 bases separated the two germline ends. Looked up from germline, CDR1 is MDHEN and CDR2 is SYDVKM. The CDR3 is made up of 19 amino acids. CDR3 sequence: CASSSPFVQGPILNQPQHF. The DNA for the CDR3 is TGTGCCAGCAGTTCCCCCTTCGTGCAGGGACCTATACTAAATCAGCCCCAGCATTTT.

The rearrangement joins TRBV5-6 to TRBJ2-5; the D is unclear. The germline gives CDR1 SGHDT, CDR2 YYEEEE. The CDR3 has 15 amino acids. Trimming shortened V by 1 base and J by 5 bases, and 15 bases separated the two germline ends. The CDR3 nucleotides read TGTGCCAGCAGCTTGATTTTTGGGTTTTCCGAGACCCAGTACTTC. This translates into CASSLIFGFSETQYF. The entire variable domain, with the rest obtained from reference TRBV5-6 and TRBJ2-5, is as follows: DAGVTQSPTHLIKTRGQQVTLRCSPKSGHDTVSWYQQALGQGPQFIFQYYEEEERQRGNFPDRFSGHQFPNYSSELNVNALLLGDSALYLCASSLIFGFSETQYFGPGTRLLVL.

This chain links TRBV4-2 with TRBJ1-4; D uncertain. V lost 0 bases and J 8 bases, leaving 10 bases between the germline ends. This CDR3 has 14 amino acids. CDR1 LGHNA and CDR2 YNFKEQ come from the germline V gene. CDR3 in DNA: TGTGCCAGCAGCCAAGAAAGGGTAAAAGAAAAACTGTTTTTT. Its protein is CASSQERVKEKLFF.

This chain uses TRBV7-6 with TRBJ2-7; no clear D gene. The CDR3 consists of 13 residues. The V end was cut by 1 base, the J end by 1 base, with 5 bases between. Germline V gene data show CDR1 as SGHVS and CDR2 as FNYEAQ. The chain's CDR3 is CASSLDESYEQYF. CDR3 bases: TGTGCCAGCAGCTTAGATGAGTCCTACGAGCAGTACTTC.

CDR3 nucleotide sequence: TGTGCCAGCGGACGTGGGGGACTAGCGGGTTACAGCTCCTACAATGAGCAGTTCTTC. Encoded protein: CASGRGGLAGYSSYNEQFF. J is TRBJ2-1 and V is TRBV4-2; TRBD2 matches 12 bases. The CDR3 length is 19 residues. With V trimmed by 8 bases and J by 0 bases, 14 bases remained unmatched. Germline assignment: CDR1 LGHNA and CDR2 YNFKEQ.

The gene calls are TRBV2 and TRBJ1-6, with TRBD1 identical over 7 bases. CDR3 length equals 13 residues. Trimming at V came to 10 bases and at J to 4 bases, leaving 4 bases not matched to a gene. Germline assignment: CDR1 SNHLY and CDR2 FYNNEI. The DNA of the CDR3 is TGTGCCAAGACGACAGGGTATAATTCACCCCTCCACTTT. Its protein product is CAKTTGYNSPLHF.

This rearrangement joins TRBV29-1 to TRBJ2-1, with 16 bases that match TRBD2. Germline V CDR1 and CDR2: SQVTM, ANQGSEA. The CDR3 has 16 amino acids. Trimming took 6 bases from V and 7 from J; bases not matched to a gene: 9. CDR3 sequence (DNA): TGCAGCGTCGCCGGGACTAGCGGGAGGGCCTCGAATGAGCAGTTCTTC. This sequence encodes CSVAGTSGRASNEQFF.

V and J are TRBV15 and TRBJ2-5; D uncertain. CDR3 length: 11 residues. Trimming removed 10 bases at V and 5 bases at J, with 11 bases between. Germline assignment: CDR1 LNHNV and CDR2 YYDKDF (reference sequence). CDR3 in amino acids: CAIPLGETQYF. The CDR3 DNA is TGTGCCATCCCATTGGGGGAGACCCAGTACTTC.

The chain links TRBV10-2 to TRBJ2-1; a weak D match, TRBD2 (6 bases). CDR1 and CDR2 (germline): WSHSY, SAAADI. CDR3 length: 12 amino acids. The ends were cut back, 3 bases at V and 10 bases at J, with 10 bases in the middle. CDR3 bases: TGCGCCAGCAGTGATGGAGGGAGGGAGCAGTTCTTC. Its protein product is CASSDGGREQFF.

The chain is built from TRBV27 and TRBJ2-7; tentatively, D is TRBD2 (7 bases). Looked up from germline, CDR1 is MNHEY and CDR2 is SMNVEV (reference sequence). The CDR3 loop spans 13 amino acids. V was pared by 3 bases and J by 6 bases, with 12 bases between. CDR3 bases: TGTGCCAGCAGTTTGGGGAGGGGGACCGAGCAGTACTTC. Translation: CASSLGRGTEQYF.

J is TRBJ2-1 and V is TRBV28; TRBD1 might be the D (5 bases). V gave up 7 bases and J gave up 8 bases, with 18 bases separating them. CDR1 MDHEN and CDR2 SYDVKM come from the germline V gene. This CDR3 has 14 residues. CDR3 sequence (DNA): TGTGCCAGCATGGTCAAGGGGTATTCCGATGAGCAGTTCTTC. Its protein product is CASMVKGYSDEQFF.

The V and J genes are TRBV19 and TRBJ1-5; possible D gene TRBD1, 5 bases. Per the germline V gene, CDR1 is LNHDA and CDR2 is SQIVND (reference sequence). The CDR3 is 19 amino acids. V lost 8 bases and J lost 2, with 28 bases in between. The CDR3 here is CASRKTRDGDQSGNQPQHF. The CDR3 DNA sequence: TGTGCCAGTCGGAAGACGAGGGACGGTGATCAATCAGGCAATCAGCCCCAGCATTTT.

The chain has TRBV2 and TRBJ2-5; D perhaps matches TRBD1 (6 bases). This CDR3 region has 13 residues. Trimming left V 6 bases short and J 3 bases short, with 11 bases between. Looked up from germline, CDR1 is SNHLY and CDR2 is FYNNEI. The CDR3 DNA follows: TGTGCCAGCAGACCCCGGACAGAAGAGACCCAGTACTTC. Its protein product is CASRPRTEETQYF.

This clone has a single count. The chain employs TRBV25-1 and TRBJ2-2, with D perhaps matching TRBD1 (5 bases). Germline V gives CDR1 MGHDK, CDR2 SYGVNS. The CDR3 runs to 15 residues. Trimming removed 4 bases at V and 4 bases at J, with 13 bases between. The CDR3 protein is CASSGMTDTTGELFF. The DNA of the CDR3 is TGTGCCAGCAGTGGGATGACAGATACCACCGGGGAGCTGTTTTTT.

J is TRBJ1-5 and V is TRBV27; D might be TRBD1 (5 bases). Germline CDR1 and CDR2: MNHEY and SMNVEV (reference sequence). Trimming cost V 6 bases and J 6 bases, with 15 bases left between them. This CDR3 has 14 amino acids. CDR3 in DNA: TGTGCCAGCAGCTCCTCGGCGGGGGGTCAGCCCCAGCATTTT. It codes for CASSSSAGGQPQHF.

The chain is built from TRBV2 and TRBJ1-1; D remains unclear. Germline lookup yields CDR1 SNHLY and CDR2 FYNNEI. V was cut by 5 bases and J by 4 bases, with 20 bases left in between. The CDR3 contains 16 residues. CDR3 amino acids: CASSLNPVSPSTEAFF. CDR3 in DNA: TGTGCCAGCAGTCTCAACCCGGTCTCTCCGAGCACTGAAGCTTTCTTT.

This sequence joins TRBV29-1 and TRBJ1-1; D may be TRBD1 (5 bases). Trimming removed 5 bases at V and 7 bases at J, with 11 bases between. Germline CDR1 reads SQVTM; CDR2 reads ANQGSEA. The length of the CDR3 is 11 residues. CDR3 in DNA: TGCAGCGTTTGGGGCCTTGATGAAGCTTTCTTT. This gives the protein CSVWGLDEAFF.

The chain links TRBV7-9 to TRBJ2-2, with D uncertain. Trimming took off 1 base at V and 2 bases at J, with 8 bases between the two ends. Germline values: CDR1 SEHNR, CDR2 FQNEAQ (reference sequence). The CDR3 runs 15 residues. CDR3 amino acids: CASSLVQSNTGELFF. The CDR3 region has the DNA TGTGCCAGCAGCTTAGTACAGTCAAACACCGGGGAGCTGTTTTTT.

The genes are TRBV15 and TRBJ2-7; TRBD2 is a possible D gene (6 bases). The CDR3 covers 14 residues. The V gene lost 5 bases and the J gene lost 7 bases, with 18 bases spanning the gap. In germline, CDR1 is LNHNV, CDR2 YYDKDF (reference sequence). Here the CDR3 DNA reads TGTGCCACCAGCCCCCGGTGGGGGGAAGATGAGCAGTACTTC. Amino acid sequence: CATSPRWGEDEQYF.

The chain employs TRBV27 and TRBJ2-2; D is undetermined. The CDR3 loop spans 12 amino acids. Trimming took 7 bases from V and 2 from J, leaving 5 bases between them. Germline V gene data show CDR1 as MNHEY and CDR2 as SMNVEV (reference sequence). The CDR3 nucleotides are TGTGCCAGCAAAGATAACACCGGGGAGCTGTTTTTT. It specifies CASKDNTGELFF.

The rearrangement uses TRBV27 and TRBJ1-1, with D perhaps TRBD1 (5 bases). Germline V lookup: CDR1 MNHEY, CDR2 SMNVEV (reference sequence). The CDR3 totals 14 residues. Deletions cut 6 bases from V and 1 base from J, with 12 bases between. This chain's CDR3 is CASRVGPRNTEAFF. The CDR3 coding sequence is TGTGCCAGCAGGGTGGGACCACGGAACACTGAAGCTTTCTTT.